What follows are 6 T cell receptor beta chains derived from one specimen sequenced in a study of identical twins. TCRdb passed the 5' RACE reads through MiXCR, listing each CDR3 protein once. The sample consists of 250,000 or so distinct CDR3 sequences, roughly 8% of them appearing once. The sample was also reused in another study, on yellow fever vaccine responses in identical twins.

Sequenced sample: CD8+ T cells sorted from blood. These receptors were obtained from a woman under 30 in good health.

The V gene is TRBV12-3 or TRBV12-4, the J gene TRBJ1-6; 8 bases line up with TRBD1. This CDR3 has 16 amino acids. Losses at the gene ends were 5 bases for V and 5 bases for J; bases not matched to a gene: 8. The CDR3 DNA follows: TGTGCCAGCAGTCATCGGACAGGGACTAATAATTCACCCCTCCACTTT. This encodes CASSHRTGTNNSPLHF.

This clonotype was counted at least ten times. The gene calls are TRBV7-9 and TRBJ2-1, with D perhaps matching TRBD1 or TRBD2 (5 bases each). Looked up from germline, CDR1 is SEHNR and CDR2 is FQNEAQ (reference sequence). The CDR3 sequence is 14 residues long. V dropped 5 bases and J dropped 6 bases, with 14 bases sitting between them. In DNA, the CDR3 is TGTGCCAGCAGCCACCGGGACGAGTTCAATGAGCAGTTCTTC. Amino acids: CASSHRDEFNEQFF.

This clonotype appeared many times. The chain carries TRBV5-1 and TRBJ2-1; no clear D. The CDR3 loop spans 12 amino acids. V was clipped by 4 bases and J by 5 bases, with 7 bases between them. Germline values: CDR1 SGHRS, CDR2 YFSETQ. The CDR3 sequence is CASSAGNNEQFF. Written as DNA, the CDR3 is TGCGCCAGCAGCGCCGGAAACAATGAGCAGTTCTTC. Full variable domain (outside the CDR3, taken from reference TRBV5-1 and TRBJ2-1): KAGVTQTPRYLIKTRGQQVTLSCSPISGHRSVSWYQQTPGQGLQFLFEYFSETQRNKGNFPGRFSGRQFSNSRSEMNVSTLELGDSALYLCASSAGNNEQFFGPGTRLTVL.

This clonotype was counted ten times or more. The V gene is TRBV15, the J gene TRBJ2-5; TRBD2 might be the D (6 bases). Germline assignment: CDR1 LNHNV and CDR2 YYDKDF (reference sequence). The CDR3 length is 14 residues. Trimming removed 1 base at V and 4 bases at J, with 10 bases between. The CDR3 DNA is TGTGCCACCAGCAGAGTGGCGGGGCTAGAGACCCAGTACTTC. Translated, it gives CATSRVAGLETQYF.

V gene TRBV7-9 combines with J gene TRBJ1-1; no clear D gene. V lost 3 bases and J lost 3, with 5 bases in between. Germline V gene data show CDR1 as SEHNR and CDR2 as FQNEAQ (reference sequence). The length of the CDR3 is 12 residues. The CDR3 reads CASSFGDTEAFF. DNA of the CDR3: TGTGCCAGCAGCTTTGGAGACACTGAAGCTTTCTTT.

V and J are TRBV6-1 and TRBJ2-1, with 8 bases matching TRBD2. V dropped 8 bases and J dropped 4; count of bases not matched to a gene: 10. In germline, CDR1 is MNHNS, CDR2 SASEGT. There are 15 residues in the CDR3. The CDR3 here is CASGAGVGIYNEQFF. CDR3 in DNA: TGTGCCAGCGGAGCGGGAGTGGGAATTTACAATGAGCAGTTCTTC.